This T cell receptor (beta chain) came from a study of cytomegalovirus exposure and HLA in healthy donors (dated by TCRdb to between 2016 and 2019). Context from the whole study: According to a later analysis, one platform produced both the roughly 130 validation repertoires and the approximately 600 repertoires of the first cohort. The study aimed to test whether cataloging public T cell receptors could reveal signatures of past pathogen exposure. Along with the approximately 700-subject first cohort, a separate validation cohort of 120 different subjects was used. The study combined high-throughput TCR immunosequencing, statistical association of individual TCRs with disease status, and machine learning to predict cytomegalovirus infection status. General findings and caveats noted by the study authors: Cytomegalovirus status was reported to be diagnosed by the classifier with high specificity and sensitivity in both the original and validation cohorts. In the study, around 150 TCR beta chains were listed as associated with cytomegalovirus. It was suggested by the authors that the approach could potentially be generalized to other disease states and immunological phenotypes. Most TCR sequences were seen in very few donors, while some public TCRs were found in many individuals. In a later analysis, TCRs clustered in the first cohort were found to also tend to co-occur in the 120 or so validation repertoires, with approximately 95% of cluster scores above 0. A later analysis had no HLA typing for the validation cohort, so co-occurrence there was scored across all 130 or so repertoires. Three of the identified cytomegalovirus-associated TCR beta chains were confirmed in vitro to be specific for cytomegalovirus antigens.

A remark on this clone: Which antigen it targets is not known. The input lacks base qualities; no much larger clone sits a single base away.

The CDR3, from cysteine to phenylalanine, totals 15 residues. The entry retains the CDR3 DNA only, 45 bases that are in frame from base 1. At the junction V is shortened by 6 bases and J by 8 bases; bases outside the gene matches: 12. As encoded in the germline V gene, CDR1 is MDHEN while CDR2 is SYDVKM. Library preparation used the immunoSEQ multiplex PCR assay. From the authors' description of their analysis: A statistical classification framework was developed to diagnose cytomegalovirus status using the catalog of TCR beta chain sequences. TCRdb limited this immuneACCESS table to in-frame rearrangements with V and J called. A share of clones is missing; checked studies link under half to unresolved V genes, and the rest is unexplained. V and J calls and clone size are those listed in that table; D and trimming were worked out from the DNA. Recorded for this sample are tens of thousands of clones; around 90% of them occurred a single time. The ten top clones hold about 3% of the sample.

Separate from the approximately 700-subject first cohort, the validation cohort of some 130 subjects was the group to which the donors belonged. The receptor chain draws on TRBV28 and TRBJ2-1, and 8 bases in between align with TRBD2. The sample taken for sequencing was PBMCs. The TCR originated in a man younger than 35 in good health and CMV-seronegative. The bases are TGTGCCAGCAGCCCCTTGAGCGGGAGTGCGGATGAGCAGTTCTTC. Its protein product is CASSPLSGSADEQFF.